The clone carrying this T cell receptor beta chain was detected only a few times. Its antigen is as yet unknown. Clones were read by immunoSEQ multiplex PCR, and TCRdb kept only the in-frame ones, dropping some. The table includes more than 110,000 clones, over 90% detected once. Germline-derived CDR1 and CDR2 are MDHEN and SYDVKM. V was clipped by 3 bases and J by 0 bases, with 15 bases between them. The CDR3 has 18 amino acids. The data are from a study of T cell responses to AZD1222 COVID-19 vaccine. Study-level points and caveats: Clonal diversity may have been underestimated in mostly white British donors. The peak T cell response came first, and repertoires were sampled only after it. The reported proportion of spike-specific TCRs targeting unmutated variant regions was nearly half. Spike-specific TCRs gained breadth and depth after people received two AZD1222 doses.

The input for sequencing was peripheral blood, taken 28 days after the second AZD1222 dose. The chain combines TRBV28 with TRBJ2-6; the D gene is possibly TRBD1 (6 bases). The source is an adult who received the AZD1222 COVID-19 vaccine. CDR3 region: CASSLSAQGFSGANVLTF. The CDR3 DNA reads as TGTGCCAGCAGTTTGAGTGCACAGGGCTTCTCTGGGGCCAACGTCCTGACTTTC.